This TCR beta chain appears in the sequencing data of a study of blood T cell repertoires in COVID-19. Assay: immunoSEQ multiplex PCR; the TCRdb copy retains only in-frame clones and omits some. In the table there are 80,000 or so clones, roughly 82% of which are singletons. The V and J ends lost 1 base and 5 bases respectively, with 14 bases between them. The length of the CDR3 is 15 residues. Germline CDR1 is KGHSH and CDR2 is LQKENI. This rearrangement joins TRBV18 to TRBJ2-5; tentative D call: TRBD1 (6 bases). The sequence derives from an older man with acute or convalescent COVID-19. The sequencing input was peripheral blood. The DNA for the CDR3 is TGTGCCAGCTCACCACTAGCTATTGACAGGGAGACCCAGTACTTC. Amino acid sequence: CASSPLAIDRETQYF.